The 20 T cell receptor beta chains reported below all come from one sample, sequenced in a study of cytomegalovirus exposure and HLA in healthy donors. 13 Jbeta primers and 60 Vbeta primers were used for the PCR. Clones were read by immunoSEQ multiplex PCR, and TCRdb kept only the in-frame ones, dropping some. The data contain about 100,000 clones, approximately 80% of them seen just once; the ten biggest clones take up approximately 4.2%. Sequenced material: PBMCs. The receptors derive from a woman aged 70 to 79 in good health and CMV-seropositive.

This chain links TRBV5-6 with TRBJ1-5, with TRBD1 identical over 11 bases. CDR1 and CDR2 from the germline V gene are SGHDT and YYEEEE. The CDR3 totals 15 residues. The trim removed 4 bases at V and 6 bases at J, leaving 6 bases unmatched. CDR3: CASSGGTGGVQPQHF. In DNA, the CDR3 is TGTGCCAGCAGCGGCGGGACAGGGGGTGTTCAGCCCCAGCATTTT.

The rearrangement joins TRBV5-4 to TRBJ2-3, with D perhaps TRBD1 (6 bases). V was trimmed by 2 bases and J by 2 bases, leaving 15 bases between them. This CDR3 is 16 amino acids long. The germline V gene encodes CDR1 SGHNT and CDR2 YYREEE (reference sequence). In DNA form, the CDR3 reads TGTGCCAGCAGCTTCCTGGACAGACCGATCACAGATACGCAGTATTTT. The encoded protein is CASSFLDRPITDTQYF.

The V gene is TRBV9, the J gene TRBJ2-7; TRBD2 aligns across 7 bases. Germline loops: CDR1 SGDLS, CDR2 YYNGEE. V was clipped by 3 bases and J by 2 bases; unmatched bases: 2. The CDR3 is made up of 13 amino acids. The CDR3 reads CASSGLATYEQYF. CDR3 sequence (DNA): TGTGCCAGCAGCGGACTAGCTACCTACGAGCAGTACTTC.

The rearrangement uses TRBV27 and TRBJ2-7; TRBD1 is a possible D gene (6 bases). Germline V gene data show CDR1 as MNHEY and CDR2 as SMNVEV (reference sequence). CDR3 length: 16 amino acids. With 5 bases removed from V and 5 bases from J, the gap between germline ends came to 22 bases. In DNA, the CDR3 is TGTGCCAGCAGTAATATCCGGACAGCCTCTAAGGACGAGCAGTACTTC. Translating it yields CASSNIRTASKDEQYF.

The chain recombines TRBV28 with TRBJ1-2; no reliable D call. The CDR3 totals 12 residues. Germline CDR1 and CDR2: MDHEN and SYDVKM. V was cut by 6 bases and J by 5 bases, with 10 bases left in between. CDR3 sequence reads: CASRAGGYGYTF. The CDR3 DNA is TGTGCCAGCAGAGCAGGAGGGTATGGCTACACCTTC.

The chain recombines TRBV6-5 with TRBJ2-3, with a tentative D call TRBD2 (6 bases). The CDR3 is made up of 15 amino acids. V lost 3 bases, J lost 4 bases, and 14 bases lay in between. Germline V lookup: CDR1 MNHEY, CDR2 SVGAGI. The CDR3 DNA reads TGTGCCAGCAGTTATACCGGGACTTCCCCAGATACGCAGTATTTT. Encoded protein: CASSYTGTSPDTQYF.

The rearrangement uses TRBV5-4 and TRBJ2-1; D may be TRBD2 (5 bases). The CDR3 extends over 14 amino acids. The V gene's germline CDR1 is SGHNT and CDR2 YYREEE (reference sequence). Trimming pared 1 base from V and 5 bases from J, leaving 10 bases between. The CDR3 sequence: CASSLQLVDNEQFF. The CDR3 nucleotides read TGTGCCAGCAGCTTGCAACTAGTCGACAATGAGCAGTTCTTC.

This clone showed up just once. This sequence joins TRBV11-3 and TRBJ2-2, with 7 bases identical to TRBD1. V shed 4 bases and J 1 base; nucleotides not matched to a gene: 3. The V gene's germline CDR1 is SGHNT and CDR2 YENEEA. The CDR3 spans 15 residues. In DNA form, the CDR3 reads TGTGCCAGCAGCTCCCGGGACAGGAACACCGGGGAGCTGTTTTTT. Translation: CASSSRDRNTGELFF.

The CDR3 spells CASSLEPRLAANYEQYF. CDR3 coding DNA: TGCGCCAGCAGCTTGGAACCCCGACTAGCGGCAAACTACGAGCAGTACTTC. The chain combines TRBV5-1 with TRBJ2-7, with TRBD2 matching 9 bases. V dropped 0 bases and J dropped 3; count of bases not matched to a gene: 10. The CDR3 runs to 17 residues. Germline assignment: CDR1 SGHRS and CDR2 YFSETQ.

J is TRBJ1-5 and V is TRBV30; D remains ambiguous. Germline V gene sequence: CDR1 GTSNPN, CDR2 SVGIG (reference sequence). The CDR3 runs to 14 residues. With 2 bases removed from V and 0 bases from J, the gap between germline ends came to 8 bases. The CDR3 sequence: CAWSTVNSNQPQHF. In DNA form, the CDR3 reads TGTGCCTGGAGTACAGTGAATAGCAATCAGCCCCAGCATTTT.

The J gene is TRBJ2-7, the V gene TRBV4-2; possible D gene TRBD2, 5 bases. This CDR3 comprises 13 residues. Germline assignment: CDR1 LGHNA and CDR2 YNFKEQ. V was cut by 5 bases and J by 6 bases, with 14 bases left in between. CDR3 sequence: CASSSGEPGEQYF. DNA of the CDR3: TGTGCCAGCAGCAGTGGGGAGCCGGGCGAGCAGTACTTC.

The chain recombines TRBV7-2 with TRBJ1-1, with D perhaps matching TRBD1 (5 bases). V lost 1 base and J lost 5, with 11 bases in between. The CDR3 extends over 14 amino acids. Germline lookup yields CDR1 SGHTA and CDR2 FQGNSA. The CDR3, as DNA: TGTGCCAGCAGCTTAGTCGGGGGGAGGACTGAAGCTTTCTTT. It codes for CASSLVGGRTEAFF. Drawing the rest from reference TRBV7-2 and TRBJ1-1, the complete variable domain is GAGVSQSPSNKVTEKGKDVELRCDPISGHTALYWYRQSLGQGLEFLIYFQGNSAPDKSGLPSDRFSAERTGGSVSTLTIQRTQQEDSAVYLCASSLVGGRTEAFFGQGTRLTVV.

This chain joins TRBV6-6 and TRBJ2-5, with 11 bases lining up with TRBD1. The better agreement between TRBJ2-7 and the DNA end casts doubt on the J call. This CDR3 is built from 15 residues. Germline V gene data show CDR1 as MNHNY and CDR2 as SVGAGI (reference sequence). This CDR3 is CASSYSGTGGYEQYF. In DNA, the CDR3 is TGTGCCAGCAGTTACTCCGGGACAGGGGGCTACGAGCAGTACTTC.

This clone was seen more than once but under ten times. This sequence joins TRBV7-9 and TRBJ1-5; weak D call: TRBD1 (6 bases). V was clipped by 1 base and J by 2 bases, with 9 bases between them. This CDR3 comprises 15 residues. Germline-derived CDR1 and CDR2 are SEHNR and FQNEAQ (reference sequence). The CDR3 bases are TGTGCCAGCAGCTTAGAGACAGGCCGCAATCAGCCCCAGCATTTT. Its protein product is CASSLETGRNQPQHF. The variable domain in full, with the rest retrieved from reference TRBV7-9 and TRBJ1-5, is DTGVSQNPRHKITKRGQNVTFRCDPISEHNRLYWYRQTLGQGPEFLTYFQNEAQLEKSRLLSDRFSAERPKGSFSTLEIQRTEQGDSAMYLCASSLETGRNQPQHFGDGTRLSIL.

The chain employs TRBV19 and TRBJ1-2, with D maybe TRBD1 (6 bases). Per the germline V gene, CDR1 is LNHDA and CDR2 is SQIVND (reference sequence). CDR3 size: 14 residues. The ends were cut back, 4 bases at V and 0 bases at J, with 9 bases in the middle. DNA of the CDR3: TGTGCCAGTAGTACCAGGACAGCTAACTATGGCTACACCTTC. The encoded protein is CASSTRTANYGYTF.

The chain has TRBV5-4 and TRBJ2-3, with a weak D call TRBD2 (6 bases). From germline, CDR1 is SGHNT and CDR2 YYREEE (reference sequence). Trimming left V 1 base short and J 3 bases short, with 12 bases between. The CDR3 length is 15 residues. Here the CDR3 DNA reads TGTGCCAGCAGCTTGTTGACGGGAGCAACAGATACGCAGTATTTT. Its translation: CASSLLTGATDTQYF.

This chain uses TRBV11-3 with TRBJ2-3; D call uncertain. The CDR3 consists of 15 residues. Trimming left V 1 base short and J 3 bases short, with 11 bases between. Looked up from germline, CDR1 is SGHNT and CDR2 is YENEEA. This CDR3 reads CASSLGYYGTDTQYF. The CDR3 DNA reads TGTGCCAGCAGCTTAGGGTACTACGGTACAGATACGCAGTATTTT.

This chain uses TRBV7-2 with TRBJ2-1; 10 bases fit TRBD1. Unmatched junction bases numbered 2, after V lost 1 base and J lost 5 bases. Germline V gene sequence: CDR1 SGHTA, CDR2 FQGNSA. The CDR3 sequence is 15 residues long. The CDR3 DNA reads TGTGCCAGCAGCTTAGGACAGGGGGCCAACAATGAGCAGTTCTTC. Its protein is CASSLGQGANNEQFF. The variable domain in full, with the rest retrieved from reference TRBV7-2 and TRBJ2-1, is GAGVSQSPSNKVTEKGKDVELRCDPISGHTALYWYRQSLGQGLEFLIYFQGNSAPDKSGLPSDRFSAERTGGSVSTLTIQRTQQEDSAVYLCASSLGQGANNEQFFGPGTRLTVL.

V gene TRBV18 combines with J gene TRBJ2-3, with TRBD1 identical over 7 bases. Trimming at V came to 5 bases and at J to 4 bases, leaving 3 bases not matched to a gene. Germline CDR1 and CDR2: KGHSH and LQKENI. The CDR3 has 13 residues. The chain's CDR3 is CASSFDRADTQYF. CDR3 nucleotides: TGTGCCAGCTCATTCGACAGGGCAGATACGCAGTATTTT.

The chain employs TRBV4-3 and TRBJ2-5; 8 nucleotides align to TRBD2. The V gene end was trimmed by 0 bases and the J gene end by 3 bases; junction bases not matched to a gene: 9. The CDR3 contains 17 residues. Germline CDR1 is LGHNA and CDR2 is YSLEER. CDR3 loop: CASSQDRTSNPKETQYF. The CDR3 DNA reads as TGCGCCAGCAGCCAAGATCGGACTAGCAACCCCAAAGAGACCCAGTACTTC.